Sequencing of this T cell receptor beta chain was carried out in a study of cytomegalovirus exposure and HLA in healthy donors. The CDR3 is made up of 13 amino acids. Trimming removed 4 bases at V and 10 bases at J, with 16 bases between. Germline V CDR1 and CDR2: KGHSH, LQKENI. Study observations and caveats: Three of the chains that were CMV-associated were confirmed in vitro to be specific for CMV antigens. In a later analysis, TCR beta V- and J-gene trimming was associated with a missense DCLRE1C variant. Most TCR sequences were rare, but some public TCRs occurred in many donors. Several of the most significant clusters appeared, in a later analysis, to be linked to common viral pathogens.

PCR primers comprised 60 Vbeta and 13 Jbeta primers. Assay: immunoSEQ multiplex PCR; the TCRdb copy retains only in-frame clones and omits some. The sample data list around 97,000 clones. A remark on this clone: The antigen is not known.

The sequenced sample was PBMCs. The genes are TRBV18 and TRBJ1-1; tentatively, D is TRBD1 (5 bases). The TCR comes from a man between 40 and 49 years old in good health and CMV-seronegative. For the CDR3, the DNA is TGTGCCAGCTCACAGGGGTCTGAGTTAGGAGCTTTCTTT. Translation: CASSQGSELGAFF.